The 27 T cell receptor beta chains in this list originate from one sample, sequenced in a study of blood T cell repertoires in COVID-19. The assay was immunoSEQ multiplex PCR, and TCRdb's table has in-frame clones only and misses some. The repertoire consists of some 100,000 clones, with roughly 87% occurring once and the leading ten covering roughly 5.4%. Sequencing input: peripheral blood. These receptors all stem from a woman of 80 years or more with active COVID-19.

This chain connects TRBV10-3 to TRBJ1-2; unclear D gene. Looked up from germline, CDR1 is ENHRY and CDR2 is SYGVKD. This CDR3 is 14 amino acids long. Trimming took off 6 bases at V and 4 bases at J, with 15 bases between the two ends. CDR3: CAISGLDSSYGYTF. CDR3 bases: TGTGCCATCAGCGGACTGGACTCCTCCTATGGCTACACCTTC.

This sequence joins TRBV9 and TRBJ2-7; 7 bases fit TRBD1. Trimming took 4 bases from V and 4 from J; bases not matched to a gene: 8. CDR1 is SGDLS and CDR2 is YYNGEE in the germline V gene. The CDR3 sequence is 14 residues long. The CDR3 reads CASSSGQQRYEQYF. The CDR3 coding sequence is TGTGCCAGCAGCTCGGGACAGCAAAGGTACGAGCAGTACTTC. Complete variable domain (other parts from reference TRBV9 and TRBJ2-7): DSGVTQTPKHLITATGQRVTLRCSPRSGDLSVYWYQQSLDQGLQFLIQYYNGEERAKGNILERFSAQQFPDLHSELNLSSLELGDSALYFCASSSGQQRYEQYFGPGTRLTVT.

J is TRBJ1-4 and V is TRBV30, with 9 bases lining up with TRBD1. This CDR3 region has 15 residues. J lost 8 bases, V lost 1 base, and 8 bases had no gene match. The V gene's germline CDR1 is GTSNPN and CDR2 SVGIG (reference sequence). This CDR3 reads CAWSGRDRVREKLFF. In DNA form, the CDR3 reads TGTGCCTGGAGTGGCCGGGACAGGGTCAGGGAAAAACTGTTTTTT.

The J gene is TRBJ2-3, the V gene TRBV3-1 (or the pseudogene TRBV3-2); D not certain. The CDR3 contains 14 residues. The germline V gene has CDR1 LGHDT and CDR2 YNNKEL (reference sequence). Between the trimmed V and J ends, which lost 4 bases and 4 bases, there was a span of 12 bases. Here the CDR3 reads CASSPMRSADTQYF. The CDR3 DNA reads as TGTGCCAGCAGCCCGATGAGGTCGGCAGATACGCAGTATTTT.

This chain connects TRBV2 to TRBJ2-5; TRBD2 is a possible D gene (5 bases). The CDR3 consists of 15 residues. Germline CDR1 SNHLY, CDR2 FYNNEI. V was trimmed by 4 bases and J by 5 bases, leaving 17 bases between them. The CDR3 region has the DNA TGTGCCAGCAGTGGAGCGCGGGCATACGGGGAGACCCAGTACTTC. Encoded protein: CASSGARAYGETQYF.

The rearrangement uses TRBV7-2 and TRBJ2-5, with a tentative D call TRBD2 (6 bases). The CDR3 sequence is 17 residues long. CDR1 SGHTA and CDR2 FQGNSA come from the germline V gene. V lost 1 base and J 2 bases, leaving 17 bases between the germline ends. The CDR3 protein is CASSLGSPGGPQETQYF. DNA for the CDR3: TGTGCCAGCAGCTTAGGCTCTCCCGGGGGACCACAAGAGACCCAGTACTTC.

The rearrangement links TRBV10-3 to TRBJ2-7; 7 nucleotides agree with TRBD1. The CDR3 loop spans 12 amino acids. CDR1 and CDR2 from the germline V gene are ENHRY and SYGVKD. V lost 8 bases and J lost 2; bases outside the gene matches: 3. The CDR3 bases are TGTGCCATCTGGGACAGCACCTACGAGCAGTACTTC. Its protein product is CAIWDSTYEQYF.

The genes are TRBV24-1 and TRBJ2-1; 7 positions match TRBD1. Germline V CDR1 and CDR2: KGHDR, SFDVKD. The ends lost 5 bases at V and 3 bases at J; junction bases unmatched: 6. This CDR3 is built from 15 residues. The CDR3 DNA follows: TGTGCCACCAGTGGGGCGACAGGGCTCTACAATGAGCAGTTCTTC. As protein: CATSGATGLYNEQFF.

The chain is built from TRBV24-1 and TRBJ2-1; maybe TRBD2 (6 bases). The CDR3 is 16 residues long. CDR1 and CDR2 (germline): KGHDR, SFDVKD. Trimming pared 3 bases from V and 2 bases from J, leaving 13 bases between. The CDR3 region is CATSDPTRETYNEQFF. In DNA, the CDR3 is TGTGCCACCAGTGATCCGACGCGGGAAACCTACAATGAGCAGTTCTTC.

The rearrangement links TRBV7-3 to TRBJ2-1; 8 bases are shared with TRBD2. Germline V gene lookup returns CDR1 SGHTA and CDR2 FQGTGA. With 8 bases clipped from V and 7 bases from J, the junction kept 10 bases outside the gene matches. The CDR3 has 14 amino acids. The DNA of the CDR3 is TGTGCCAGCCAAGCGGGCGGGAGGAGGAATGAGCAGTTCTTC. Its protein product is CASQAGGRRNEQFF.

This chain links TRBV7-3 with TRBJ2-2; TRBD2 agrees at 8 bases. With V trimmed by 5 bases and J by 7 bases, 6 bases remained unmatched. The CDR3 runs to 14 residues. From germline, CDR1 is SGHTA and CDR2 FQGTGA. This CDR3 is CASSLSGRNGELFF. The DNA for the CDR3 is TGTGCCAGCAGCCTAAGCGGGAGAAACGGGGAGCTGTTTTTT.

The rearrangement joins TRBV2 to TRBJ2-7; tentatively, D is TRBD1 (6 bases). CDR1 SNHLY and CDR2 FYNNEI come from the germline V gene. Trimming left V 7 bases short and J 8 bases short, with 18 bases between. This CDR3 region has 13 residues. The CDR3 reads CASKGDPTLKQYF. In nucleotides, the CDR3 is TGTGCCAGCAAGGGGGACCCGACTTTGAAGCAGTACTTC. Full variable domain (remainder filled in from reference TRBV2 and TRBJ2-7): EPEVTQTPSHQVTQMGQEVILRCVPISNHLYFYWYRQILGQKVEFLVSFYNNEISEKSEIFDDQFSVERPDGSNFTLKIRSTKLEDSAMYFCASKGDPTLKQYFGPGTRLTVT.

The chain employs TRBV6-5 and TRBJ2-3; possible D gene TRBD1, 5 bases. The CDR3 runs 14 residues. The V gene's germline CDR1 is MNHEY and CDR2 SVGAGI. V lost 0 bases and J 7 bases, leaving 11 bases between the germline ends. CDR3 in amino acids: CASSYSSQGHTQYF. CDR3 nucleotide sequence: TGTGCCAGCAGTTACTCCAGCCAGGGCCATACGCAGTATTTT.

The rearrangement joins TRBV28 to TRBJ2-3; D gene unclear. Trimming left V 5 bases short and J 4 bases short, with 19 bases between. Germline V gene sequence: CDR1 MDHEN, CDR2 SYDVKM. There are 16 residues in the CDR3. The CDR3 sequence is CASSPSVISFSDTQYF. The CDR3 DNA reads TGTGCCAGCAGTCCCTCGGTGATTTCCTTCTCAGATACGCAGTATTTT.

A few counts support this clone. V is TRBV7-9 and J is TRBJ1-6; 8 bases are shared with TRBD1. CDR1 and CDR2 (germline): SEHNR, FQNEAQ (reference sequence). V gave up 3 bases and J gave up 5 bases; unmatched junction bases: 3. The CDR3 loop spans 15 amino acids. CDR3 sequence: CASSFTTGDNSPLHF. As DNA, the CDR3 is TGTGCCAGCAGCTTCACGACAGGGGATAATTCACCCCTCCACTTT. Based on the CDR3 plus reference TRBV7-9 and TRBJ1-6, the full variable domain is DTGVSQNPRHKITKRGQNVTFRCDPISEHNRLYWYRQTLGQGPEFLTYFQNEAQLEKSRLLSDRFSAERPKGSFSTLEIQRTEQGDSAMYLCASSFTTGDNSPLHFGNGTRLTVT.

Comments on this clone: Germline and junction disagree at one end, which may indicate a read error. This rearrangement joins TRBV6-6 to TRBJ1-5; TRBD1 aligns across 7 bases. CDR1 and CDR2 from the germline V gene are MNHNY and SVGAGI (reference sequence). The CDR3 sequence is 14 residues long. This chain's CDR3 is CAGSWQGGNQPQHF. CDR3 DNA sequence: TGTGCCGGCAGCTGGCAGGGGGGCAATCAGCCCCAGCATTTT.

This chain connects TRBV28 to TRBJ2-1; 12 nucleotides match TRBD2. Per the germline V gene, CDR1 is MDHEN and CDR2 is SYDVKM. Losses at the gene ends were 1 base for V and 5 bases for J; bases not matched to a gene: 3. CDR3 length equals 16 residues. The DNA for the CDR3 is TGTGCCAGCAGTTTATCTAGCGGGAGGGCCCACAATGAGCAGTTCTTC. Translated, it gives CASSLSSGRAHNEQFF.

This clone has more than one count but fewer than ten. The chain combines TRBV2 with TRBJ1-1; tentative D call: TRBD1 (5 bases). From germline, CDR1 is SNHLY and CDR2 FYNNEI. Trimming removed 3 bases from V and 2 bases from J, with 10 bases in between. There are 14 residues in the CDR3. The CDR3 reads CASSDPGGNTEAFF. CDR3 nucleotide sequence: TGTGCCAGCAGTGACCCGGGGGGAAACACTGAAGCTTTCTTT.

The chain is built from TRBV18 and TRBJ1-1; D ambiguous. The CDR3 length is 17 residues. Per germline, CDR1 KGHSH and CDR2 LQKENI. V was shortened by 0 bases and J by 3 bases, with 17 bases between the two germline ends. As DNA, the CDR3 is TGTGCCAGCTCACCACCAAAACAAAAGTTATACGACACTGAAGCTTTCTTT. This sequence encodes CASSPPKQKLYDTEAFF.

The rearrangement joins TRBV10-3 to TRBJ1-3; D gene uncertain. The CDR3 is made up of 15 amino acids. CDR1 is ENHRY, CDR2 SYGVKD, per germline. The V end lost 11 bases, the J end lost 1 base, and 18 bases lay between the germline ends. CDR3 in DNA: TGTGCCCCCGGAGGTTTCTTCGGATCTGGAAACACCATATATTTT. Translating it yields CAPGGFFGSGNTIYF.

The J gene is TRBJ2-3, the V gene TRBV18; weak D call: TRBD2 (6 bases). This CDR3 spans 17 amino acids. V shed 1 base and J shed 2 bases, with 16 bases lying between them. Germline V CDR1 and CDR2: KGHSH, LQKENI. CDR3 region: CASSPLYSGTPTDTQYF. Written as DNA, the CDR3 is TGTGCCAGCTCACCACTTTATTCCGGGACTCCCACAGATACGCAGTATTTT.

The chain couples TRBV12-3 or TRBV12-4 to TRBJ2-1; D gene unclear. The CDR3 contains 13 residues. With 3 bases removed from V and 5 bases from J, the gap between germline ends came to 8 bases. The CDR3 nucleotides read TGTGCCAGCAGTTTCGCAGTTAACAATGAGCAGTTCTTC. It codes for CASSFAVNNEQFF.

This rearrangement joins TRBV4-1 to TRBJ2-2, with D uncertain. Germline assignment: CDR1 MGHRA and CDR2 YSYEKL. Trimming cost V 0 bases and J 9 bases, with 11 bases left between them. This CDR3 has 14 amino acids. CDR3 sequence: CASSQDLAVRELFF. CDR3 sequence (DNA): TGCGCCAGCAGCCAAGATTTAGCAGTTAGGGAGCTGTTTTTT.

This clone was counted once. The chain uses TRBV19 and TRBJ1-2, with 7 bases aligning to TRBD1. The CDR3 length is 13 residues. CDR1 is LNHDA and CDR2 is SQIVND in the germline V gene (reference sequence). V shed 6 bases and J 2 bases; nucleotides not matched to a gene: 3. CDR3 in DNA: TGTGCCAGTAGGACGACAGGGAACTATGGCTACACCTTC. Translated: CASRTTGNYGYTF. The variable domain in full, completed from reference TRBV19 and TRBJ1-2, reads DGGITQSPKYLFRKEGQNVTLSCEQNLNHDAMYWYRQDPGQGLRLIYYSQIVNDFQKGDIAEGYSVSREKKESFPLTVTSAQKNPTAFYLCASRTTGNYGYTFGSGTRLTVV.

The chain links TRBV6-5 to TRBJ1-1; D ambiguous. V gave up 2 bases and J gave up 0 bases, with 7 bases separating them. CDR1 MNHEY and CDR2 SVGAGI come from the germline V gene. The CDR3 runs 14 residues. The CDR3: CASSYGRLNTEAFF. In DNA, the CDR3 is TGTGCCAGCAGTTACGGGCGTTTGAACACTGAAGCTTTCTTT.

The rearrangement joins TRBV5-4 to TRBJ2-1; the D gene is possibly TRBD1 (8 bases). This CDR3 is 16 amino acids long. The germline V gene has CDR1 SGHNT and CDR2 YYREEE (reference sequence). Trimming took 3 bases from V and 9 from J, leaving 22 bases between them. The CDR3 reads CASSSPRQGRVGEQFF. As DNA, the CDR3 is TGTGCCAGCAGCTCACCTCGACAGGGGAGGGTTGGTGAGCAGTTCTTC.

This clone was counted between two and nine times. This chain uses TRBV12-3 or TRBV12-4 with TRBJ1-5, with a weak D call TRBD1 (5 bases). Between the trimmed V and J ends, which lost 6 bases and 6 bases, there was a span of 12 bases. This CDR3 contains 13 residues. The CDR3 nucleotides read TGTGCCAGCAGCCCTGGCGGGGGTCAGCCCCAGCATTTT. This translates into CASSPGGGQPQHF.